This T cell receptor (beta chain) was sequenced during a study of cytomegalovirus exposure and HLA in healthy donors (dated by TCRdb to the late 2010s). Regarding the research as a whole: An earlier analysis of around 600 of the donors reported about 250 Gb of sequence data and 120 million or so unique TCR beta sequences from about 179 million T cells. An early release covering roughly 600 HLA-typed donors comprised approximately 290 gigabases of sequencing data and approximately 80 million unique TCR sequences. The genetic ancestry cluster associated with self-reported Caucasian donors included 70% to 85% of the 398 genotyped donors. The study aimed to test whether signatures of past pathogen exposure could be identified by cataloging public T cell receptors. The study used immunosequencing to profile the T cell repertoires of 666 subjects and linked those repertoires to cytomegalovirus serostatus. Besides the first cohort of more than 650 subjects, a separate validation cohort made up of 120 different subjects was used. High-throughput TCR immunosequencing, statistical association of individual TCRs with disease status, and machine learning were combined to predict cytomegalovirus infection status. To study patterns of TCR occurrence, a later analysis re-analyzed previously published TCR beta repertoires from several hundred donors and added high-resolution HLA genotyping. Rather than drawing on any new phenotypic data, the later analysis identified candidate immune exposures from TCR beta sequences and the way those sequences occurred across donors. To decide whether each TCR beta V gene segment behaved as functional or pseudogenic, an earlier analysis of approximately 600 of the donors relied on high-throughput TCR beta sequencing. Donor age, sex, ethnicity and CMV serostatus were collected together with the repertoire data. A later genetic analysis used genome-wide SNP genotypes for about three fifths of the 666 donors, treating that subset as a discovery cohort. Every repertoire in the discovery cohort had been generated on one and the same sequencing platform. Class I and class II HLA loci were covered by the typing at four-digit resolution. The number of donors typed differed by locus, with roughly 620-640 for A, B, C, DRB1 and DQB1, around 520 for DQA1, 600 to 610 for DPA1, and over 400 for DPB1. Because of strong linkage in the cohort, four or five DR-DQ haplotypes were treated as single units for association and clustering. Across around 400 genotyped donors of the cohort, an average of about 240,000 unique TCR beta nucleotide sequences per donor were sequenced, and roughly 20% of those sequences were non-productive.

The library was prepared using the immunoSEQ multiplex PCR assay. A mixture of 60 forward primers for TCR Vbeta segments and 13 reverse primers for TCR Jbeta segments was used in the multiplex PCR. Amplification of the CDR3 region of rearranged TCR beta genes was performed with a multiplex PCR assay on genomic DNA. The Illumina HiSeq System was used to sequence the amplified TCR beta libraries as 87-base-pair reads. As for the original processing: A later analysis tallied roughly 76 million unique TCR beta chains across the 700 or so repertoires, and some 10 million of those chains were shared by two or more donors. A nearest-neighbor algorithm error-corrected the raw reads and collapsed the reads into unique sequences, merging closely related sequences to remove PCR and sequencing errors. CDR3 sequences were aligned to IMGT reference sequences to assign V, D and J gene segments. For a sequence to be retained, a match of at least six nucleotides was required to both a V gene segment and a J gene segment. A rearrangement was called productive if the CDR3 had no stop codons and remained in frame with V and J, and every other rearrangement was called non-productive. CDR3 was defined according to IMGT convention as the region running from the second conserved V-encoded cysteine to the conserved J-encoded phenylalanine. The earlier analysis of 587 of the donors excluded sequences that lacked an unambiguous match to a single V gene segment. In an earlier analysis of approximately 550 of the donors, V segments were called functional above 56.7% productive rearrangements and were called segregating when the between-donor standard deviation exceeded 5%. A statistical classification framework was developed to diagnose cytomegalovirus status using the catalog of TCR beta chain sequences. In a later analysis, V and J genes were assigned by comparing TCR nucleotide sequences against IMGT/GENE-DB human TR gene sequences. Using the TCRdist pipeline, a later analysis assigned CDR3 sequences along with most-parsimonious VDJ recombination scenarios. In a later analysis, each TCR beta chain was defined by its CDR3 amino acid sequence together with its V-gene family, and reads lacking a unique V-gene family were excluded. A later analysis removed roughly 590 highly shared, low-generation-probability nucleotide sequences to deal with suspected cross-contamination and a sequencing artifact. For each public chain, a later analysis derived a clonal expansion index from normalized ranks of inferred template counts within each repertoire. In a later analysis, generation probabilities were computed with a VDJ recombination model fitted to out-of-frame rearrangements, and the resulting probabilities were checked against IGoR. Hypergeometric tests were used in a later analysis to score TCR-TCR, TCR-HLA and TCR-CMV co-occurrence, with a repertoire-size bias correction applied to the TCR pairs. False discovery rates were estimated in a later analysis by permuting HLA or CMV assignments 20 times. In a later analysis, co-occurring TCRs were grouped using DBSCAN, with TCRdist sequence similarity added in when clustering inside HLA-allele-positive subsets. Co-occurrence clustering excluded repertoires with fewer than 30,000 or more than 120,000 public chains, plus five with anomalous nucleotide sharing. The immuneACCESS repertoire file appears here via TCRdb, limited to in-frame rearrangements. These files lack a portion of the clones; in checked studies, under half of the deficit traces to unresolved V genes, and the cause of the others is not known. For V, J and clone size, that table is used; D and trimming come from the DNA. The sample profile shows 150,000 to 200,000 clones; around three quarters of them were found once. The top ten constitute around 1.9% of the sample.

Study-level results and caveats: Compared with the roughly 600-donor mean, donors in an Asian-associated ancestry cluster had fewer N-insertions in productive TCRs, according to a later genetic analysis. Correlated functional status among segregating V segments might be attributable to linkage disequilibrium, but an unknown experimental factor could not be ruled out. A later analysis associated about 17,000 TCR beta sequences with specific HLA alleles at a false discovery rate of 0.05. According to a later analysis, most CMV-associated TCR beta chains appeared to be HLA-restricted, and the HLA associations seemed to be driven largely by CMV exposure. A further reported finding was that TCR beta sequences accurately predicted the HLA-A and HLA-B alleles for most subjects in the first cohort. In an earlier analysis of more than 500 of the donors, most TCR beta V segments appeared in productive rearrangements about 87% or about 30% of the time, broadly matching IMGT annotations. It was suggested by the authors that the approach could potentially be generalized to other disease states and immunological phenotypes. V-gene and J-gene trimming of TCR beta chains was associated with a missense DCLRE1C variant in a later genetic analysis, and the association was replicated in an independent cohort. According to a later analysis, parvovirus B19, influenza, CMV and Epstein-Barr virus appeared linked to several top co-occurrence clusters. Compared with equally common non-associated chains, HLA-associated TCR beta chains in a later analysis were more clonally expanded and had lower generation probabilities. The only immune exposure information available for the cohort was CMV serostatus. Because counts were too low, about 18 rarely observed V segments, including chromosome 9 orphons, were excluded from the earlier analysis of 500 to 700 of the donors. While some public TCRs were present in many individuals, most TCR sequences turned up only very rarely across donors. The cohort was sequenced for TCR beta chains only, and without alpha or paired-chain data the features that could be detected were limited. When HLA alleles, especially DR and DQ, strongly co-occurred, TCR associations were difficult to assign to individual alleles. Some IMGT-functional V segments, including TRBV6-2 and TRBV6-3, could not be told apart with the 87-base-pair reads, so those segments were excluded. Presence/absence analyses assumed roughly uniform sequencing depth across donors, an assumption that may not hold. In vitro tests confirmed that a few of the cytomegalovirus-associated TCR beta chains recognize cytomegalovirus antigens. A later analysis found that TCR association rates varied across HLA loci, with DRB1 alleles showing the most associated TCRs and HLA-C alleles the fewest. A cluster of highly shared sequence variants was judged likely to be a technical artifact of the sequencing pipeline. Because HLA typing was missing for some donors at each locus, association tests included only the typed subset. The classifier was reported to diagnose cytomegalovirus status with high specificity and sensitivity in both the original cohort and the validation cohort. A total of 150 or so TCR beta chains were listed by the study as associated with cytomegalovirus.

V and J lose 6 bases and 0 bases, and a span of 11 bases separates them. The CDR3 starts with the cysteine, ends with the phenylalanine, and has 15 residues. CDR3 DNA is the only sequence kept; it has 45 bases, read in frame from the first base. The CDR1 and CDR2 encoded by the germline V gene are MDHEN and SYDVKM. In total, 600 or so healthy bone marrow donors made up the cohort. Cohort members were all nominally healthy when sampled, although unrecorded immune exposures were likely present. The donor tested CMV seropositive, placing the donor among the roughly 270 seropositive members of the cohort. Every donor gave a peripheral blood sample, and the peripheral blood mononuclear cells from that sample were used for TCR beta sequencing. The Qiagen DNeasy Blood Extraction Kit was used to extract genomic DNA from the blood cell samples. This clone was recorded only once. The target of this receptor is not known. There are no base qualities to consult, and no much larger clone falls within one base.

The sample was PBMCs. In this chain, TRBV28 is recombined with TRBJ2-2; TRBD2 could be the D gene, as 7 bases match. The receptor was isolated from a woman aged 30 to 39 in good health and CMV-seropositive. The nucleotide sequence reads as follows: TGTGCCAGCAGGGGCGGGGGCACGAACACCGGGGAGCTGTTTTTT. Its translation is CASRGGGTNTGELFF. Supplemented by the reference TRBV28 and TRBJ2-2 proteins around the CDR3, the complete variable domain is DVKVTQSSRYLVKRTGEKVFLECVQDMDHENMFWYRQDPGLGLRLIYFSYDVKMKEKGDIPEGYSVSREKKERFSLILESASTNQTSMYLCASRGGGTNTGELFFGEGSRLTVL.